The rows below give T cell receptor beta chains drawn from one sample of a study of T cell responses to AZD1222 COVID-19 vaccine. Assay: immunoSEQ multiplex PCR; the TCRdb copy retains only in-frame clones and omits some. The sample includes some 200,000 clones, 80% to 95% of them seen just once. Sequences were derived from peripheral blood, sampled 28 days after the second AZD1222 dose. The receptors derive from an adult who received the AZD1222 COVID-19 vaccine. The CDR3 runs from the conserved cysteine through the conserved F or W. The D gene is left open where the match is weak. Size values are once, few and many counts, or a class for expanded clones, and some rows have none.

-	TRBD1	TRBV5-1	TRBJ1-6	CASSPGGKDSPLHF	TGCGCCAGCTCCCCAGGGGGCAAGGATTCACCCCTCCACTTT
-	-	TRBV6-5	TRBJ1-5	CASRNPDQPQHF	TGTGCCAGCAGGAATCCCGATCAGCCCCAGCATTTT
-	TRBD1	TRBV28	TRBJ1-2	CASRATGVSGYTF	TGTGCCAGCAGAGCAACAGGGGTATCGGGCTACACCTTC
-	-	TRBV6-5	TRBJ1-2	CASSTTREANYGYTF	TGTGCCAGCAGCACCACGAGGGAAGCTAACTATGGCTACACCTTC
-	-	TRBV5-1	TRBJ1-2	CASSHGGGVDYGYTF	TGCGCCAGCAGCCACGGCGGAGGGGTCGACTATGGCTACACCTTC
-	-	TRBV5-1	TRBJ1-4	CASSLGTVGLNEKLFF	TGCGCCAGCAGCTTGGGGACAGTGGGACTTAATGAAAAACTGTTTTTT
-	-	TRBV7-3	TRBJ2-1	CASSQLAVRYNEQFF	TGTGCCAGCAGCCAACTAGCCGTACGGTACAATGAGCAGTTCTTC
-	-	TRBV6-1	TRBJ1-3	CASSETSGNTIYF	TGTGCCAGCAGTGAAACTTCTGGAAACACCATATATTTT
-	TRBD1	TRBV6-5	TRBJ1-5	CASGTGNQPQHF	TGTGCCAGCGGGACAGGCAATCAGCCCCAGCATTTT
-	-	TRBV6-2/TRBV6-3	TRBJ2-5	CASSYGPGGETQYF	TGTGCCAGCAGTTACGGGCCCGGCGGGGAGACCCAGTACTTC
-	TRBD1	TRBV6-5	TRBJ1-3	CASSYRGRSGNTIYF	TGTGCCAGCAGTTACAGGGGGCGATCTGGAAACACCATATATTTT
-	-	TRBV2	TRBJ2-3	CASSGPTDTQYF	TGTGCCAGCAGCGGACCCACAGATACGCAGTATTTT
-	TRBD1	TRBV7-8	TRBJ1-1	CASRAGTGTVNTEAFF	TGTGCCAGCAGGGCCGGTACCGGGACAGTGAACACTGAAGCTTTCTTT
-	TRBD1	TRBV5-1	TRBJ2-6	CASSPRDRNTRGANVLTF	TGCGCCAGCAGCCCCCGGGACAGAAATACGAGGGGGGCCAACGTCCTGACTTTC
-	-	TRBV7-2	TRBJ1-3	CASSTGTYSGNTIYF	TGTGCCAGCAGCACAGGGACTTACTCTGGAAACACCATATATTTT
few	-	TRBV27	TRBJ2-3	CASSSVTDTQYF	TGTGCCAGCAGTTCTGTAACAGATACGCAGTATTTT
once	TRBD1	TRBV18	TRBJ2-7	CASSPPAGQGRVSYEQYF	TGTGCCAGCTCACCACCTGCGGGACAGGGGAGGGTCTCCTACGAGCAGTACTTC
-	-	TRBV14	TRBJ1-1	CASSQGLSRGTEAFF	TGTGCCAGCAGCCAAGGGCTGTCACGGGGCACTGAAGCTTTCTTT
-	-	TRBV5-1	TRBJ1-1	CASSLGDRRMEAFF	TGCGCCAGCAGCTTGGGGGACCGACGGATGGAAGCTTTCTTT
-	-	TRBV7-2	TRBJ1-3	CASSLFQGSNTIYF	TGTGCCAGCAGCTTATTCCAGGGCTCGAACACCATATATTTT
-	-	TRBV6-6	TRBJ1-1	CASNHWGEAFF	TGTGCCAGCAACCACTGGGGAGAAGCTTTCTTT
-	-	TRBV4-1	TRBJ1-1	CASSAQGNTEAFF	TGCGCCAGCAGCGCTCAGGGGAACACTGAAGCTTTCTTT
-	-	TRBV7-3	TRBJ2-2	CASSHPGNTGELFF	TGTGCCAGCAGCCACCCGGGGAACACCGGGGAGCTGTTTTTT
once	-	TRBV4-2	TRBJ1-5	CASSLGHSNQPQHF	TGTGCCAGCAGCCTAGGCCATAGCAATCAGCCCCAGCATTTT
-	-	TRBV4-1	TRBJ1-6	CASSQDSPLHF	TGCGCCAGCAGCCAAGATTCACCCCTCCACTTT
-	-	TRBV3-1/TRBV3-2	TRBJ1-6	CASSQGLGASSYNSPLHF	TGTGCCAGCAGCCAAGGTCTAGGGGCCAGCTCCTATAATTCACCCCTCCACTTT